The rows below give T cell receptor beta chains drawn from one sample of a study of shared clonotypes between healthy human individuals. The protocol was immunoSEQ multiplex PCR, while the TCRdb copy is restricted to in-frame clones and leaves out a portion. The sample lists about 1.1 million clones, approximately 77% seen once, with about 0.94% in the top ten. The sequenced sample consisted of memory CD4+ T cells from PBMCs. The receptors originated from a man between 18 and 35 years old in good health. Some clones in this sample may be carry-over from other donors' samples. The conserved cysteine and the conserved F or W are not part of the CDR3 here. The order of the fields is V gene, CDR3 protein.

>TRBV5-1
ASRPLPGVYEQY
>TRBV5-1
ASTRGGPRNTEAF
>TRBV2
ASGGTSGRQDEQY
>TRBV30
AWSRDKQETQY
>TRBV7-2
ASSPNQETQY
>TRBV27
ASSLRRAGYEQY
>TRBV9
ASSVGLGWAHEQY
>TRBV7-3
ASSLGTSGMGNEQF
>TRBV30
AWRAWVFGGNTIY
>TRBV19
ASSIVSSQGTQY
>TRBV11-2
ASSLDRDTEAF
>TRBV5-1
ASSIVMNTEAF
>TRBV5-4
ASSLDITEAF
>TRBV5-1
ASSFGRNSYEQY
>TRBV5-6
ASSSVRGTNEKLF
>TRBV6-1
ASSEKGVEQF
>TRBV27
ASSRVRNRGGSRNEQY
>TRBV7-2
ASSPTTYEQF
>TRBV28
ASRGTGGKPQH
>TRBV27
ASSSRLTAGVTGELF
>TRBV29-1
SVEGRAGLRGEAF
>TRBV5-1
ASSSRTSGSGSSYEQY
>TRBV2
ASGGFRGLTNTEAF
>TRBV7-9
ASSPRTGTRNVLT
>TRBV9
ASSVSQGGGYT
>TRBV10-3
AISVETGTGELF
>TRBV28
ASRPDVSGEQY
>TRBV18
ASSPLGGAIEQF
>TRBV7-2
ASSRRGASGPYEQY
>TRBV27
ASSGQGRGNYGYT
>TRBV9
ASRAGTEKPANTGELF
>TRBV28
ASNSLGGPGELF
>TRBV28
ASSNIPEAF
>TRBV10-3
AIADSNQPQH
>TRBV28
ASSRTPPSRAQPQH
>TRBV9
ASSEGRTGAYGYT
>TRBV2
ASIGHRPGETQY